The T cell receptor (beta chain) under discussion was sequenced for a study of blood T cell repertoires in COVID-19. Study details: From T cells, B-cell-depleted T cells, or PBMCs came the material, which was cDNA or gDNA.

The CDR3 runs 13 residues. V lost 7 bases, J lost 6 bases, and 15 bases lay in between. CDR1 and CDR2 from the germline V gene are SNHLY and FYNNEI. Here immunoSEQ multiplex PCR was the method, and the copy in TCRdb shows in-frame clones only, minus some. The repertoire holds 30,000 to 35,000 clones, with around 80% as singletons. The chain is built from TRBV2 and TRBJ1-1; D is unresolved. This TCR was recovered from a man older than 75 with active or convalescent COVID-19. The sample was peripheral blood. DNA for the CDR3: TGTGCCAGCAAGGGAGGACTGACGGCTGAAGCTTTCTTT. It yields the protein CASKGGLTAEAFF.